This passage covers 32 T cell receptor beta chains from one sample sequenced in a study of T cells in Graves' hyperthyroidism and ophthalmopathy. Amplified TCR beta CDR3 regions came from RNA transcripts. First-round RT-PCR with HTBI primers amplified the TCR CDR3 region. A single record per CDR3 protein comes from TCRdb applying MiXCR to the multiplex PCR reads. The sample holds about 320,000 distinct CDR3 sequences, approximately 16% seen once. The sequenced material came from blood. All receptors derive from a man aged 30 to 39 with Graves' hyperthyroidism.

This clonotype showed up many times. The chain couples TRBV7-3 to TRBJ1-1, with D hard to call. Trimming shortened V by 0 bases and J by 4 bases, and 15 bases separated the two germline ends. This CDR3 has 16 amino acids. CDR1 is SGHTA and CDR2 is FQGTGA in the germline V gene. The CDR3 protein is CASSLTPDGPFTEAFF. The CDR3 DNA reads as TGTGCCAGCAGCTTAACCCCGGACGGACCTTTCACTGAAGCTTTCTTT. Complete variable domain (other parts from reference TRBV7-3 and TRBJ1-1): GAGVSQTPSNKVTEKGKYVELRCDPISGHTALYWYRQSLGQGPEFLIYFQGTGAADDSGLPNDRFFAVRPEGSVSTLKIQRTERGDSAVYLCASSLTPDGPFTEAFFGQGTRLTVV.

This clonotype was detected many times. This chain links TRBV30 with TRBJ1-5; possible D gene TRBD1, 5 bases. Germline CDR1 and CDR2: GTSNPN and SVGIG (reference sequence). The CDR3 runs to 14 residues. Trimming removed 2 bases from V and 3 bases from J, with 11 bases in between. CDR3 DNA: TGTGCCTGGAGTTATCGACAGCCCAATCAGCCCCAGCATTTT. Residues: CAWSYRQPNQPQHF. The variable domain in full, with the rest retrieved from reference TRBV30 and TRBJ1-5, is SQTIHQWPATLVQPVGSPLSLECTVEGTSNPNLYWYRQAAGRGLQLLFYSVGIGQISSEVPQNLSASRPQDRQFILSSKKLLLSDSGFYLCAWSYRQPNQPQHFGDGTRLSIL.

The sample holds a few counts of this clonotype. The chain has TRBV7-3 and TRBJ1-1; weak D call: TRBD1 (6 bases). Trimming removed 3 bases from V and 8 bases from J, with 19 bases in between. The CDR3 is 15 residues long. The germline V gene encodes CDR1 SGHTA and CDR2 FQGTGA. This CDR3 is CASSLGAGAREEAFF. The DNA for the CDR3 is TGTGCCAGCAGCTTGGGGGCGGGGGCGCGAGAGGAAGCTTTCTTT. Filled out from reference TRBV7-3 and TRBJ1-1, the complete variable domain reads GAGVSQTPSNKVTEKGKYVELRCDPISGHTALYWYRQSLGQGPEFLIYFQGTGAADDSGLPNDRFFAVRPEGSVSTLKIQRTERGDSAVYLCASSLGAGAREEAFFGQGTRLTVV.

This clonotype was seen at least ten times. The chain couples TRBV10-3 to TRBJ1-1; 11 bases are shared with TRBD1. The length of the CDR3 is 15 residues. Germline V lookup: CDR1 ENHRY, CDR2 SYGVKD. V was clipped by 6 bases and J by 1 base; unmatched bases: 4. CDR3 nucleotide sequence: TGTGCCATCAGGAGGACAGGGGGCACGAACACTGAAGCTTTCTTT. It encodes CAIRRTGGTNTEAFF.

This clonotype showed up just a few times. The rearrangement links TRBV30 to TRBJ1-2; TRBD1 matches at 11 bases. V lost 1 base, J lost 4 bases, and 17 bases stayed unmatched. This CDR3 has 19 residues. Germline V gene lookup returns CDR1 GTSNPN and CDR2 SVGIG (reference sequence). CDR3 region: CAWSGGTGTGGLYPYGYTF. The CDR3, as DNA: TGTGCCTGGAGTGGGGGGACCGGGACAGGGGGGCTATACCCCTATGGCTACACCTTC.

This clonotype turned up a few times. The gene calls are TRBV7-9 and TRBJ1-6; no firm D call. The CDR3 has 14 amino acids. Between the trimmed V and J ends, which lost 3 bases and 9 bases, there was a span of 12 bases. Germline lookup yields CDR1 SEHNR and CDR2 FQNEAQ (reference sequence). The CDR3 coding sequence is TGTGCCAGCAGCTTGGACGGGTTTGGTTCACCCCTCCACTTT. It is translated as CASSLDGFGSPLHF.

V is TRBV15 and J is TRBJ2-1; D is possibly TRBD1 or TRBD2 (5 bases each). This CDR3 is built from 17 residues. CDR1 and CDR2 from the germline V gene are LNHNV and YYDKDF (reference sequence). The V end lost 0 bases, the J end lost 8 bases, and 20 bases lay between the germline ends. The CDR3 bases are TGTGCCACCAGCAGAGAGGGGGTCCAAGATAAGGGCGATGAGCAGTTCTTC. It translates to CATSREGVQDKGDEQFF.

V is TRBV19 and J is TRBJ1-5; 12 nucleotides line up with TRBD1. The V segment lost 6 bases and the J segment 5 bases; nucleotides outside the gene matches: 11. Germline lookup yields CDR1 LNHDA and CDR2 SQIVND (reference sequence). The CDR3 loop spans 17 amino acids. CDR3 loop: CASRPGQGAVGYQPQHF. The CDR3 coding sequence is TGTGCCAGTAGGCCGGGACAGGGGGCGGTGGGATATCAGCCCCAGCATTTT.

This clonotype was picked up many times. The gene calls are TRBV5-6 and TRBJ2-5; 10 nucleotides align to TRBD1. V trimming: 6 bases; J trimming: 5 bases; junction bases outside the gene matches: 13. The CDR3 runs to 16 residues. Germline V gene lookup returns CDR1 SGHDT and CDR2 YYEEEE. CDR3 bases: TGTGCCAGCACAGCCGGGACAGGGGCCAGTTGGGAGACCCAGTACTTC. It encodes CASTAGTGASWETQYF.

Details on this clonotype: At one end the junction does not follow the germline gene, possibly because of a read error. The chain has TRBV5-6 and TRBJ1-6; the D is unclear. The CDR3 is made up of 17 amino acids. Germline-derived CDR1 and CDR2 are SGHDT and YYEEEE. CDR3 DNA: TGTGCCAGCAGCTTGGGGTCCCGACGGCGGGGTACTTCACCCCGCCACTTT. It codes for CASSLGSRRRGTSPRHF.

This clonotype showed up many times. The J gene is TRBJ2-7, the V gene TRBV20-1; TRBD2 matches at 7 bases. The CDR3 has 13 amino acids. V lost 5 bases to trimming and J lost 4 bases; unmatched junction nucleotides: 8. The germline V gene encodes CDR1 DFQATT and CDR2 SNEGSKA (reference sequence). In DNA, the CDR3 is TGCAGTGCTCCCAAGGGACTACAATACGAGCAGTACTTC. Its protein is CSAPKGLQYEQYF.

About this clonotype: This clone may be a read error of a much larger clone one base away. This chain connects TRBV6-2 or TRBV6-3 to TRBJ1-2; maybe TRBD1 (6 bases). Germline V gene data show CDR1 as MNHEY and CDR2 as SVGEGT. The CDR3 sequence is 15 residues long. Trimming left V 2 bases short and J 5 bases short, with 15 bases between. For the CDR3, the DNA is TGTGCCAGCAGTTACCCAGTGGGGGGCGGGTATGGCTACACCTTC. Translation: CASSYPVGGGYGYTF.

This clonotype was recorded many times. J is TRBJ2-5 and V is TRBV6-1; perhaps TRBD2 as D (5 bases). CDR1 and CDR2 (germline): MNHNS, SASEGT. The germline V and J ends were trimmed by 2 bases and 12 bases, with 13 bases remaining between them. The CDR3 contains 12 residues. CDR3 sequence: CASSELTRMEYF. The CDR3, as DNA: TGTGCCAGCAGTGAACTTACTAGGATGGAGTACTTC.

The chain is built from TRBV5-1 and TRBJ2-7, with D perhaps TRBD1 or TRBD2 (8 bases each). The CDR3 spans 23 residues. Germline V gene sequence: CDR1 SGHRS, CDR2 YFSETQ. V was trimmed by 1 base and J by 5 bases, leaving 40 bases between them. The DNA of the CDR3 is TGCGCCAGCAGCTTGAATCATTGGACAGGGTGGGCAAGAAAATCCAGCGGGAGCAACGAGCAGTACTTC. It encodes CASSLNHWTGWARKSSGSNEQYF. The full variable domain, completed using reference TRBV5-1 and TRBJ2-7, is KAGVTQTPRYLIKTRGQQVTLSCSPISGHRSVSWYQQTPGQGLQFLFEYFSETQRNKGNFPGRFSGRQFSNSRSEMNVSTLELGDSALYLCASSLNHWTGWARKSSGSNEQYFGPGTRLTVT.

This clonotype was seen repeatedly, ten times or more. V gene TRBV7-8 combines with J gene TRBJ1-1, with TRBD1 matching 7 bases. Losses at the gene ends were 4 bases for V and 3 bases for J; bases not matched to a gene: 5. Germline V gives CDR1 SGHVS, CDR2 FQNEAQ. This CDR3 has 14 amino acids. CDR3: CASSSVDRDTEAFF. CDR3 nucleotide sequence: TGTGCCAGCAGCTCCGTCGACAGGGACACTGAAGCTTTCTTT.

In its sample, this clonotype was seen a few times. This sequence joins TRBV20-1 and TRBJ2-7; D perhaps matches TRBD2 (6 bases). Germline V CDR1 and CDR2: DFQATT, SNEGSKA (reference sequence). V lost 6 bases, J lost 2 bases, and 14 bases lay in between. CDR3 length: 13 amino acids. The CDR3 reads CSAHPGLTYEQYF. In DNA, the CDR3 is TGCAGTGCCCACCCGGGACTTACCTACGAGCAGTACTTC.

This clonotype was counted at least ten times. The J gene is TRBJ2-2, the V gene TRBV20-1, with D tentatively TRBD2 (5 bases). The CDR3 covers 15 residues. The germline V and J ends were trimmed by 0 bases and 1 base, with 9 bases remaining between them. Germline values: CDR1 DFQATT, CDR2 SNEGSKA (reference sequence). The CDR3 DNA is TGCAGTGCTAGAGATGGGAGACTGAACACCGGGGAGCTGTTTTTT. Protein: CSARDGRLNTGELFF.

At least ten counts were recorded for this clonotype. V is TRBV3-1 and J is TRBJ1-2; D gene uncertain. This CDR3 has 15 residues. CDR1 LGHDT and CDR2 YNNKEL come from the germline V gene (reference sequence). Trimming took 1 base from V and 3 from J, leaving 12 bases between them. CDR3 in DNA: TGTGCCAGCAGCCAAGTTAGCAGTTTGGACTATGGCTACACCTTC. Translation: CASSQVSSLDYGYTF.

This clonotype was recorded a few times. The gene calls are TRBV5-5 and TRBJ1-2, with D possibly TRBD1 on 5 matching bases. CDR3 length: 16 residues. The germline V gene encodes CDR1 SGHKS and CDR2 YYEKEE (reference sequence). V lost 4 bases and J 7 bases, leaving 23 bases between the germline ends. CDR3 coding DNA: TGTGCCAGCAGCCGGTTTCCTCAGGAGGGGCATGGTGGCTACACCTTC. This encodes CASSRFPQEGHGGYTF.

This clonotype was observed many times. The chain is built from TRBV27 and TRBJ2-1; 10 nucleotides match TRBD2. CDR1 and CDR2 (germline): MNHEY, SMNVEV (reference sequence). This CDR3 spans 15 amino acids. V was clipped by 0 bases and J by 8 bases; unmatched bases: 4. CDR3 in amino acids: CASSLSLAGVDEQFF. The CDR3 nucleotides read TGTGCCAGCAGTTTATCTCTAGCGGGAGTTGATGAGCAGTTCTTC.

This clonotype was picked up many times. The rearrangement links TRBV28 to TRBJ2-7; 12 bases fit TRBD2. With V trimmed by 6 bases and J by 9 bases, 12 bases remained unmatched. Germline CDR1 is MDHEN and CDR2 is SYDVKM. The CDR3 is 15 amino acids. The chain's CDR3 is CASRTGLAGSIGQYF. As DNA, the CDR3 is TGTGCCAGCAGAACAGGACTAGCGGGATCGATCGGGCAGTACTTC.

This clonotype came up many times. In DNA, the CDR3 is TGCAGTGCCCCCCTGAGCGGAGAGGCAGATACGCAGTATTTT. Translated: CSAPLSGEADTQYF. This chain uses TRBV20-1 with TRBJ2-3; a possible D gene is TRBD2 (5 bases). Trimming pared 6 bases from V and 4 bases from J, leaving 17 bases between. CDR1 DFQATT and CDR2 SNEGSKA come from the germline V gene (reference sequence). The CDR3 spans 14 residues.

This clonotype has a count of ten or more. CDR3 residues: CASSLVGDNSYEQYF. In nucleotides, the CDR3 is TGTGCCAGCAGTTTAGTTGGGGACAACTCCTACGAGCAGTACTTC. The J gene is TRBJ2-7, the V gene TRBV27, with a weak D call TRBD1 (6 bases). The CDR3 is 15 residues long. V was trimmed by 2 bases and J by 0 bases, leaving 11 bases between them. Germline V gene lookup returns CDR1 MNHEY and CDR2 SMNVEV (reference sequence).

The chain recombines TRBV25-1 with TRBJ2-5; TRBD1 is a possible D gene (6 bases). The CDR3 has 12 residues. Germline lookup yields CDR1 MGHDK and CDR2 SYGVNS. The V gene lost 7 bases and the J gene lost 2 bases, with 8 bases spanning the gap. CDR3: CASNRDQETQYF. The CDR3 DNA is TGTGCCAGCAACAGGGATCAAGAGACCCAGTACTTC.

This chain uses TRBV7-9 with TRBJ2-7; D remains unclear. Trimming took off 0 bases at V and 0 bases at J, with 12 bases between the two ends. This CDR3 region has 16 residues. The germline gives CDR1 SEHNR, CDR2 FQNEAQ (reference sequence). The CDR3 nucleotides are TGTGCCAGCAGCTTAGCATCACGGCGGACCTCCTACGAGCAGTACTTC. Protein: CASSLASRRTSYEQYF.

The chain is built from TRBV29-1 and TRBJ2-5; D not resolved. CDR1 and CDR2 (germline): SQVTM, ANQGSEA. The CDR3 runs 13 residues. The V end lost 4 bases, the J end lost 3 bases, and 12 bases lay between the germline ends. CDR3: CSVGIRLEETQYF. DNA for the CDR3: TGCAGCGTTGGAATAAGGCTGGAAGAGACCCAGTACTTC. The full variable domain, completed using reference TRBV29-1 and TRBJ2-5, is SAVISQKPSRDICQRGTSLTIQCQVDSQVTMMFWYRQQPGQSLTLIATANQGSEATYESGFVIDKFPISRPNLTFSTLTVSNMSPEDSSIYLCSVGIRLEETQYFGPGTRLLVL.

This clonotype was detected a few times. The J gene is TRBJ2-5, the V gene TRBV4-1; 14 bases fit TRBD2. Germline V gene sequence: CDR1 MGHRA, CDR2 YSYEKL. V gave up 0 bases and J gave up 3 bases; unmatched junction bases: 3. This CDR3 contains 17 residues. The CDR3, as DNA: TGCGCCAGCAGCCAAGAGGGGACTAGCGGGAGAAAAGAGACCCAGTACTTC. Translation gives CASSQEGTSGRKETQYF.

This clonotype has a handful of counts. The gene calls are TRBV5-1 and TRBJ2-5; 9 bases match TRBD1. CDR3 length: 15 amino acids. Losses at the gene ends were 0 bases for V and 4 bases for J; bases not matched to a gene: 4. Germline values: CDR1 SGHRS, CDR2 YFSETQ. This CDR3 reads CASSLGQGVRETQYF. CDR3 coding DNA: TGCGCCAGCAGCTTGGGACAGGGGGTCAGAGAGACCCAGTACTTC.

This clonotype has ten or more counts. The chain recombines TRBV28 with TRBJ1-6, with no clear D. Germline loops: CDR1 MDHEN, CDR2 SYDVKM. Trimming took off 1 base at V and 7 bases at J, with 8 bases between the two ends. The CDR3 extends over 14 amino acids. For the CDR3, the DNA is TGTGCCAGCAGTTTATTGATGGAAAATTCACCCCTCCACTTT. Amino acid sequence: CASSLLMENSPLHF. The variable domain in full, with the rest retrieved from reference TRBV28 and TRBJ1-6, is DVKVTQSSRYLVKRTGEKVFLECVQDMDHENMFWYRQDPGLGLRLIYFSYDVKMKEKGDIPEGYSVSREKKERFSLILESASTNQTSMYLCASSLLMENSPLHFGNGTRLTVT.

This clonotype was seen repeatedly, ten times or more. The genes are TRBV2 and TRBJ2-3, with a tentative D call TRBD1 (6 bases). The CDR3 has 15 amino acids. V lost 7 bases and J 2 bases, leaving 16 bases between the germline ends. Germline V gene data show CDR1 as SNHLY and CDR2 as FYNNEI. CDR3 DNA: TGTGCCAGCAAAATGTGGACAGATCCCACAGATACGCAGTATTTT. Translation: CASKMWTDPTDTQYF.

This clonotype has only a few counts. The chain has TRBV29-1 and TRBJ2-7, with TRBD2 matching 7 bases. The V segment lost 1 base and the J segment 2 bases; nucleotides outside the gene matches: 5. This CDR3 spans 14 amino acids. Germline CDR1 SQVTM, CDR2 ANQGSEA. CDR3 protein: CSVEAGGSPYEQYF. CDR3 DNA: TGCAGCGTTGAAGCGGGAGGATCGCCCTACGAGCAGTACTTC.

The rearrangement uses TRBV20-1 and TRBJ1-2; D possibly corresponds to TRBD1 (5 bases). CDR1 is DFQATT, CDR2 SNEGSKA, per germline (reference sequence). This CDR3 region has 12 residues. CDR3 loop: CSGTLGDYGYTF. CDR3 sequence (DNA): TGCAGCGGGACGCTGGGTGACTATGGCTACACCTTC.